Below, 32 T cell receptor beta chains from the same sample are listed, as sequenced in a study of T cell responses to AZD1222 COVID-19 vaccine (dated by TCRdb to 2020 to 2023). The library was obtained by the immunoSEQ multiplex PCR assay. TCRdb re-hosts the immuneACCESS table, in-frame sequences only. Its copies lack some clones; in the studies checked, an unresolved V gene accounts for under half of them, and the cause for the rest is not known. The sample contains 30,000 to 35,000 clones, around nine tenths of them found a single time. The ten largest clones add up to 11% to 15% of the sample. The time point tag for this specimen amounts to: about 28 days (+/-7) after the second vaccine dose. The source material was peripheral blood, sampled 28 days after the second AZD1222 dose. Receptors were obtained from an adult who received the AZD1222 COVID-19 vaccine.

The sample holds a few counts of this clone. V gene TRBV19 combines with J gene TRBJ2-7; possible D gene TRBD1, 5 bases. The CDR3 extends over 14 amino acids. CDR1 LNHDA and CDR2 SQIVND come from the germline V gene (reference sequence). Trimming stripped 3 bases from V and 6 bases from J, with 15 bases between. Written as DNA, the CDR3 is TGTGCCAGTAGTATCGCCTTTCAGGGCGCCGAGCAGTACTTC. Protein sequence: CASSIAFQGAEQYF.

This chain links TRBV5-1 with TRBJ2-2, with D possibly being TRBD1 or TRBD2 (6 bases each). Trimming pared 4 bases from V and 7 bases from J, leaving 20 bases between. Germline CDR1 is SGHRS and CDR2 is YFSETQ. The CDR3 length is 16 residues. The chain's CDR3 is CASSPRTVGGIGELFF. The CDR3 region has the DNA TGCGCCAGCAGCCCACGGACAGTGGGGGGAATCGGGGAGCTGTTTTTT.

V is TRBV6-5 and J is TRBJ2-2; TRBD1 matches at 7 bases. Germline lookup yields CDR1 MNHEY and CDR2 SVGAGI. The CDR3 has 15 residues. Germline trimming cut 6 bases from V and 5 bases from J; bases unmatched to any gene: 9. CDR3 nucleotide sequence: TGTGCCAGCAGGGGTCAAGGGGGCTGGACCGGGGAGCTGTTTTTT. Its translation: CASRGQGGWTGELFF.

This sequence joins TRBV2 and TRBJ1-6, with D possibly matching TRBD1 (5 bases). Trimming stripped 6 bases from V and 10 bases from J, with 13 bases between. This CDR3 contains 13 residues. Germline-derived CDR1 and CDR2 are SNHLY and FYNNEI. CDR3 sequence reads: CASSIGERSPLHF. CDR3 bases: TGTGCCAGCAGCATAGGGGAGCGGTCACCCCTCCACTTT. The complete variable domain, with remaining parts taken from reference TRBV2 and TRBJ1-6, reads EPEVTQTPSHQVTQMGQEVILRCVPISNHLYFYWYRQILGQKVEFLVSFYNNEISEKSEIFDDQFSVERPDGSNFTLKIRSTKLEDSAMYFCASSIGERSPLHFGNGTRLTVT.

This clone appeared once. V gene TRBV12-5 combines with J gene TRBJ1-4; no reliable D call. This CDR3 is built from 14 residues. The germline CDR1 and CDR2 sequences are LGHNT and FRNRAP. V was cut by 3 bases and J by 8 bases, with 13 bases left in between. The CDR3 reads CASGFPPQQEKLFF. The CDR3 nucleotides read TGTGCTAGTGGTTTCCCCCCACAGCAGGAAAAACTGTTTTTT.

The gene calls are TRBV7-9 and TRBJ1-2, with 7 bases identical to TRBD1. CDR1 SEHNR and CDR2 FQNEAQ come from the germline V gene (reference sequence). This CDR3 spans 13 amino acids. V shed 5 bases and J 5 bases; nucleotides not matched to a gene: 5. CDR3 protein: CASSRQGVYGYTF. DNA for the CDR3: TGTGCCAGCAGCCGACAGGGAGTGTATGGCTACACCTTC.

The rearrangement links TRBV5-6 to TRBJ1-5; D possibly corresponds to TRBD1 (5 bases). This CDR3 region has 15 residues. The V gene lost 3 bases and the J gene lost 4 bases, with 14 bases spanning the gap. Germline CDR1 reads SGHDT; CDR2 reads YYEEEE. The CDR3 DNA sequence: TGTGCCAGCAGCTCCCGCCAGGGACTTAATCAGCCCCAGCATTTT. Protein product: CASSSRQGLNQPQHF.

The V and J genes are TRBV2 and TRBJ2-7; no clear D gene. Looked up from germline, CDR1 is SNHLY and CDR2 is FYNNEI. The V end was cut by 8 bases, the J end by 2 bases, with 10 bases between. The CDR3 consists of 12 residues. The CDR3 spells CASYRSAYEQYF. In DNA, the CDR3 is TGTGCCAGCTACCGAAGCGCCTACGAGCAGTACTTC.

This clone was recorded only once. This chain connects TRBV4-3 to TRBJ2-3; 8 positions match TRBD2. Trimming removed 0 bases from V and 5 bases from J; junction bases left unmatched: 13. Looked up from germline, CDR1 is LGHNA and CDR2 is YSLEER. CDR3 length: 18 residues. The CDR3 DNA is TGCGCCAGCAGCCAAGAGCCCAGCGGGGGACTTACAGGAGATACGCAGTATTTT. Translation: CASSQEPSGGLTGDTQYF.

This clone occurred once. The rearrangement links TRBV5-1 to TRBJ1-5, with 7 positions matching TRBD1. Germline V gives CDR1 SGHRS, CDR2 YFSETQ. V dropped 4 bases and J dropped 6; count of bases not matched to a gene: 7. This CDR3 comprises 14 residues. The CDR3 region has the DNA TGCGCCAGCAGCATAAGACAGGGAAGTCAGCCCCAGCATTTT. Its protein is CASSIRQGSQPQHF.

This clone was detected only once. V and J are TRBV29-1 and TRBJ2-7; TRBD2 matches at 14 bases. V lost 6 bases and J lost 6; bases outside the gene matches: 7. Germline CDR1 SQVTM, CDR2 ANQGSEA. The CDR3 contains 14 residues. CDR3 in amino acids: CSVGGTSGGREQYF. CDR3 in DNA: TGCAGCGTAGGCGGGACTAGCGGGGGACGCGAGCAGTACTTC.

The chain combines TRBV5-1 with TRBJ1-6, with D tentatively TRBD1 (6 bases). CDR1 and CDR2 (germline): SGHRS, YFSETQ. V gave up 0 bases and J gave up 8 bases, with 12 bases separating them. The CDR3 consists of 15 residues. CDR3 region: CASSLVGGWDSPLHF. The CDR3 DNA sequence: TGCGCCAGCAGCTTGGTGGGGGGCTGGGATTCACCCCTCCACTTT.

The J gene is TRBJ1-2, the V gene TRBV7-2, with no clear D. The V end lost 2 bases, the J end lost 8 bases, and 12 bases lay between the germline ends. Germline V gene lookup returns CDR1 SGHTA and CDR2 FQGNSA. This CDR3 has 13 residues. The CDR3 DNA follows: TGTGCCAGCAGCTTATACCGGTCAAGGGGCTACACCTTC. Translated: CASSLYRSRGYTF.

The chain's CDR3 is CASSGYNEQFF. The CDR3 DNA reads as TGTGCCAGCAGCGGGTACAATGAGCAGTTCTTC. The J gene is TRBJ2-1, the V gene TRBV3-1 (or the pseudogene TRBV3-2); D remains ambiguous. Trimming removed 5 bases from V and 4 bases from J, with 3 bases in between. The CDR3 runs 11 residues. Germline values: CDR1 LGHDT, CDR2 YNNKEL (reference sequence).

The chain joins TRBV9 to TRBJ2-7; perhaps TRBD2 as D (5 bases). The ends were cut back, 2 bases at V and 2 bases at J, with 11 bases in the middle. This CDR3 spans 14 amino acids. Germline lookup yields CDR1 SGDLS and CDR2 YYNGEE. CDR3 loop: CASSVAGPTYEQYF. Here the CDR3 DNA reads TGTGCCAGCAGCGTGGCGGGCCCGACCTACGAGCAGTACTTC. The variable domain in full, completed from reference TRBV9 and TRBJ2-7, reads DSGVTQTPKHLITATGQRVTLRCSPRSGDLSVYWYQQSLDQGLQFLIQYYNGEERAKGNILERFSAQQFPDLHSELNLSSLELGDSALYFCASSVAGPTYEQYFGPGTRLTVT.

This sequence joins TRBV6-1 and TRBJ2-1; the D gene is possibly TRBD1 (6 bases). Trimming stripped 3 bases from V and 12 bases from J, with 15 bases between. The CDR3 has 13 residues. Germline V gives CDR1 MNHNS, CDR2 SASEGT. This chain's CDR3 is CASSEPTDRRQFF. CDR3 DNA: TGTGCCAGCAGTGAGCCGACAGACAGGAGGCAGTTCTTC.

The V call is TRBV5-1, the J call TRBJ2-5, with a possible D match to TRBD1 (6 bases). Germline V gene sequence: CDR1 SGHRS, CDR2 YFSETQ. The V end lost 4 bases, the J end lost 4 bases, and 17 bases lay between the germline ends. This CDR3 is built from 15 residues. The CDR3 nucleotides read TGCGCCAGCAGCCAGGCACAGGGTTCAGTAGAGACCCAGTACTTC. Amino acid sequence: CASSQAQGSVETQYF.

J is TRBJ2-1 and V is TRBV7-6; no clear D. The CDR3 has 15 amino acids. Trimming removed 4 bases from V and 4 bases from J, with 14 bases in between. The germline V gene encodes CDR1 SGHVS and CDR2 FNYEAQ. The CDR3 is CASSSEYITYNEQFF. The CDR3 coding sequence is TGTGCCAGCAGCTCCGAATACATAACGTACAATGAGCAGTTCTTC.

CDR3 sequence reads: CARGDRYGYTF. CDR3 in DNA: TGTGCCAGAGGGGACCGCTATGGCTACACCTTC. The J gene is TRBJ1-2, the V gene TRBV2; weak D call: TRBD1 (5 bases). Germline values: CDR1 SNHLY, CDR2 FYNNEI. CDR3 length equals 11 residues. The ends were cut back, 9 bases at V and 4 bases at J, with 9 bases in the middle. Using reference TRBV2 and TRBJ1-2 for the parts outside the CDR3, the full variable domain is EPEVTQTPSHQVTQMGQEVILRCVPISNHLYFYWYRQILGQKVEFLVSFYNNEISEKSEIFDDQFSVERPDGSNFTLKIRSTKLEDSAMYFCARGDRYGYTFGSGTRLTVV.

The J gene is TRBJ2-1, the V gene TRBV28, with 9 bases lining up with TRBD1. The germline V gene has CDR1 MDHEN and CDR2 SYDVKM. This CDR3 spans 16 amino acids. The trim removed 3 bases at V and 4 bases at J, leaving 7 bases unmatched. CDR3 sequence reads: CASSLPGQGFYNEQFF. The CDR3 DNA is TGTGCCAGCAGTTTGCCCGGACAGGGGTTTTACAATGAGCAGTTCTTC.

The genes are TRBV7-9 and TRBJ1-2, with D possibly TRBD1 on 5 matching bases. Germline V gene lookup returns CDR1 SEHNR and CDR2 FQNEAQ (reference sequence). This CDR3 is 11 amino acids long. The ends were cut back, 5 bases at V and 13 bases at J, with 14 bases in the middle. CDR3 DNA: TGTGCCAGCAGCCCGGACATCGCGGGCACCTTC. This sequence encodes CASSPDIAGTF. The complete variable domain, with remaining parts taken from reference TRBV7-9 and TRBJ1-2, reads DTGVSQNPRHKITKRGQNVTFRCDPISEHNRLYWYRQTLGQGPEFLTYFQNEAQLEKSRLLSDRFSAERPKGSFSTLEIQRTEQGDSAMYLCASSPDIAGTFGSGTRLTVV.

The CDR3 loop reads CASSPPGLAGWDEQFF. CDR3 coding DNA: TGTGCCAGCAGCCCTCCCGGACTAGCGGGGTGGGATGAGCAGTTCTTC. The genes are TRBV7-9 and TRBJ2-1, with 12 nucleotides matching TRBD2. V was pared by 5 bases and J by 8 bases, with 10 bases of the junction left unmatched. CDR1 and CDR2 from the germline V gene are SEHNR and FQNEAQ (reference sequence). This CDR3 is built from 16 residues.

The chain combines TRBV3-1 (or the pseudogene TRBV3-2) with TRBJ2-2, with 12 bases identical to TRBD2. This CDR3 has 15 residues. Germline lookup yields CDR1 LGHDT and CDR2 YNNKEL (reference sequence). V was pared by 4 bases and J by 7 bases, with 4 bases of the junction left unmatched. The CDR3 here is CASSRTSGEIGELFF. Written as DNA, the CDR3 is TGTGCCAGCAGCCGGACTAGCGGGGAAATCGGGGAGCTGTTTTTT.

The chain employs TRBV21-1 and TRBJ1-6. TRBV21-1 is a recognized pseudogene. The CDR3 consists of 16 residues. The CDR3 sequence is CASSKEHPDYNSPLHF. In DNA, the CDR3 is TGTGCCAGCAGCAAAGAGCATCCCGATTATAATTCACCCCTCCACTTT.

The chain carries TRBV7-2 and TRBJ1-5; D is perhaps TRBD1 (5 bases). Trimming took off 5 bases at V and 5 bases at J, with 16 bases between the two ends. Germline CDR1 reads SGHTA; CDR2 reads FQGNSA. The CDR3 runs 15 residues. In DNA form, the CDR3 reads TGTGCCAGCAGCCGTTGGGGCTACGTGGATCAGCCCCAGCATTTT. It specifies CASSRWGYVDQPQHF.

CDR3 coding DNA: TGCGCCTGCGGGGCCGGGGGGTCTAATTCACCCCTCCACTTT. Translating it yields CACGAGGSNSPLHF. The rearrangement joins TRBV5-1 to TRBJ1-6; maybe TRBD1 (5 bases). The CDR3 runs 14 residues. Germline V lookup: CDR1 SGHRS, CDR2 YFSETQ. The V end was cut by 10 bases, the J end by 6 bases, with 17 bases between.

The V gene is TRBV4-2, the J gene TRBJ1-1; D might be TRBD1 (6 bases). The CDR3 sequence is 15 residues long. Germline V gene data show CDR1 as LGHNA and CDR2 as YNFKEQ. V dropped 1 base and J dropped 4 bases, with 13 bases sitting between them. The CDR3 DNA sequence: TGTGCCAGCAGCCAAGGTAAGACAGGACTCACTGAAGCTTTCTTT. Protein sequence: CASSQGKTGLTEAFF.

This clone was counted a single time. This chain uses TRBV5-1 with TRBJ1-2; 7 positions match TRBD1. This CDR3 contains 14 residues. After removal of 3 bases from V and 6 bases from J, the junction contained 8 bases not matched to a gene. Germline lookup yields CDR1 SGHRS and CDR2 YFSETQ. The CDR3, as DNA: TGCGCCAGCAGCTCTTATCAGGGGGAGAATGGCTACACCTTC. Translation gives CASSSYQGENGYTF.

The chain employs TRBV19 and TRBJ1-1; TRBD1 aligns across 10 bases. The ends lost 6 bases at V and 6 bases at J; junction bases unmatched: 10. The CDR3 contains 15 residues. The germline V gene has CDR1 LNHDA and CDR2 SQIVND (reference sequence). The CDR3 DNA sequence: TGTGCCAGTAGGACAGTCGACAGGGGGCATGCTGAAGCTTTCTTT. It is translated as CASRTVDRGHAEAFF.

The rearrangement uses TRBV28 and TRBJ1-4; D is ambiguous. The CDR3 runs 14 residues. V gave up 3 bases and J gave up 8 bases, with 13 bases separating them. CDR1 and CDR2 (germline): MDHEN, SYDVKM. This CDR3 is CASSFLEGREKLFF. The DNA for the CDR3 is TGTGCCAGCAGTTTCCTTGAAGGAAGGGAAAAACTGTTTTTT.

This sequence joins TRBV29-1 and TRBJ2-5; 7 nucleotides align to TRBD2. Trimming removed 1 base from V and 5 bases from J; junction bases left unmatched: 4. Germline loops: CDR1 SQVTM, CDR2 ANQGSEA. The CDR3 is made up of 13 amino acids. The CDR3 nucleotides are TGCAGCGTTGAAGGGGAGGGTTGGGAGACCCAGTACTTC. It is translated as CSVEGEGWETQYF. Combining the CDR3 with reference TRBV29-1 and TRBJ2-5 gives the whole variable domain SAVISQKPSRDICQRGTSLTIQCQVDSQVTMMFWYRQQPGQSLTLIATANQGSEATYESGFVIDKFPISRPNLTFSTLTVSNMSPEDSSIYLCSVEGEGWETQYFGPGTRLLVL.

The genes are TRBV19 and TRBJ1-2, with a tentative D call TRBD1 (5 bases). From germline, CDR1 is LNHDA and CDR2 SQIVND (reference sequence). This CDR3 has 16 residues. The V and J ends lost 6 bases and 5 bases respectively, with 22 bases between them. The CDR3 bases are TGTGCCAGTAGCGAACGCCCCAGACAGAATACTTATGGCTACACCTTC. Protein: CASSERPRQNTYGYTF.